This record looks at one TCR beta chain sequence and its context. Its specific antigen is unknown. One base away there is no much larger clone; base qualities are not given. The data were produced on an Illumina HiSeq 1500. In-frame beta chains were kept once TCRdb had trimmed the public reads at Q25 with fastp and called clones with MiXCR. Rows are combined by CDR3 protein, so each entry shows the most common genes and DNA. The sample yields approximately 100,000 distinct CDR3 sequences; approximately 45% were counted once. The ten largest clones represent approximately 74% of the sample. The source of the sample is a study of T cell repertoires in cytomegalovirus infection (dated by TCRdb to between 2017 and 2020). As for the study more broadly: The peptide stimulations were aimed at well-studied HLA-B-restricted epitopes as well as recently identified HLA-C-restricted CMV epitopes, whose presentation resists viral immunomodulation. The HLA type of each donor mattered for the analysis, because public TCR beta signatures pointed to carriage of CMV infection along with the matching HLA type. The paper as a whole reports these results and caveats: The ex vivo response was dominated by HLA-C-restricted CMV-specific TCR beta clonotypes, which also provided the single most frequent clonotype in two of eight donors. In both this cohort and an independent cohort of 352 donors, the cumulative frequency of public TCR beta family members distinguished carriers of CMV infection plus the relevant HLA type.

The treatment or condition label, read with the paper, signifies: in vitro stimulation with specific CMV peptide epitopes to enrich CMV-specific T cells. V was cut back by 5 bases and J by 4 bases, leaving a gap of 14 bases between them. The CDR3 runs 14 amino acids, cysteine and phenylalanine included. Only the CDR3 part of the read is kept: 42 bases, read in frame from the first base. For CDR1 and CDR2, the germline V gene lists SGHTA and FQGNSA. Recombination connected TRBV7-2 to TRBJ1-1, with no confident D gene call. The sequences come from CD8+ T cells from cultured PBMCs, collected from culture after CMV antigen stimulation. The source is a human donor in good health (CMV status not recorded). Some clones in this sample may be carry-over from other donors' samples. The DNA sequence follows: TGTGCCAGCAGCCAACTAGGTGCGGGCACTGAAGCTTTCTTT. It is translated as CASSQLGAGTEAFF. Joined to the reference TRBV7-2 and TRBJ1-1 proteins, this CDR3 gives the full variable domain: GAGVSQSPSNKVTEKGKDVELRCDPISGHTALYWYRQSLGQGLEFLIYFQGNSAPDKSGLPSDRFSAERTGGSVSTLTIQRTQQEDSAVYLCASSQLGAGTEAFFGQGTRLTVV.